A selection of T cell receptor beta chains follows, all from one sample in a study of T cells after yellow fever vaccination. Using its own MiXCR run on the 5' RACE reads, TCRdb lists one record per CDR3 protein. The sample has around 320,000 distinct CDR3 sequences; 3.5% to 4.5% are singletons. The sequencing used PBMCs, collected 15 days after the yellow fever booster vaccination. These receptors were obtained from a man aged 18 to 29 who received the YFV17D yellow fever vaccine. Both conserved end residues are part of each CDR3. D genes are given only for firm matches. The size entry is marked missing in some rows and otherwise reads once, few, many or a size class.

many	TRBV7-2	.	TRBJ1-5	13	TGTGCCAGCAGCTTAGTATCCGATCAGCCCCAGCATTTT	CASSLVSDQPQHF
.	TRBV12-3/TRBV12-4	TRBD2	TRBJ2-3	17	TGTGCCAGCAGTCCCACCCTGCTAGCGGGGGGGCCCGATACGCAGTATTTT	CASSPTLLAGGPDTQYF
many	TRBV5-1	.	TRBJ2-3	12	TGCGCCAGCAGCTCCCACACAGATACGCAGTATTTT	CASSSHTDTQYF
few	TRBV6-5	.	TRBJ2-5	13	TGTGCCAGCACCCACATGGGGCAAGAGACCCAGTACTTC	CASTHMGQETQYF
many	TRBV7-2	.	TRBJ2-1	14	TGTGCCAGCAGCTTAGGACACTCCTACAATGAGCAGTTCTTC	CASSLGHSYNEQFF
few	TRBV5-1	.	TRBJ2-5	16	TGCGCCAGCAGCCCCCCCCCGGGGCGCAAGATAGAGACCCAGTACTTC	CASSPPPGRKIETQYF
.	TRBV6-5	.	TRBJ2-1	16	TGTGCCAGCAGTTCTCCCGGGGGCGGAGAATACAATGAGCAGTTCTTC	CASSSPGGGEYNEQFF
many	TRBV7-9	.	TRBJ2-1	17	TGTGCCAGCAGCCCATCCTTTCTCGGGGCGAAATACAATGAGCAGTTCTTC	CASSPSFLGAKYNEQFF
few	TRBV20-1	TRBD2	TRBJ2-5	13	TGCAGGGGGGGTGAGCGGGAGTATGAGACCCAGTACTTC	CRGGEREYETQYF
few	TRBV4-1	TRBD2	TRBJ2-2	17	TGCGCCAGCAGCCACCGTGGGGAGGGGTCGGGGCCCGGGGAGCTGTTTTTT	CASSHRGEGSGPGELFF
.	TRBV5-6	TRBD2	TRBJ2-5	14	TGTGCCAGCAGCTTGGGCGCTAGCGGGGGGACCCAGTACTTC	CASSLGASGGTQYF
few	TRBV5-1	TRBD2	TRBJ2-3	14	TGCGCCAGCAGCTTCGTCGGGGGGGAAGATACGCAGTATTTT	CASSFVGGEDTQYF
many	TRBV4-1	TRBD1	TRBJ1-2	15	TGCGCCAGCAGCACACGGACAGGGTTAGGCTATGGCTACACCTTC	CASSTRTGLGYGYTF
few	TRBV4-2	.	TRBJ2-3	17	TGTGCCAGCAGCCAAGATCTATTGGGGGGATTCACAGATACGCAGTATTTT	CASSQDLLGGFTDTQYF
many	TRBV7-2	.	TRBJ2-3	12	TGTGCCAGCGGCCGGGGGCCGGATCGGCAGTATTTT	CASGRGPDRQYF
many	TRBV6-2/TRBV6-3	.	TRBJ2-2	16	TGTGCCAGCAGCAGAGGGGGGGCTATGAGCACCGGGGAGCTGTTTTTT	CASSRGGAMSTGELFF
many	TRBV4-1	.	TRBJ1-4	18	TGCGCCAGCAGCCAAGACTCCAGGGGAGTTACAACTAATGAAAAACTGTTTTTT	CASSQDSRGVTTNEKLFF
many	TRBV28	.	TRBJ2-1	14	TGTGCCAGCAGTTTCGGCTTTCTTAGGGGTGAGCAGTTCTTC	CASSFGFLRGEQFF
many	TRBV20-1	.	TRBJ1-6	15	TGCAGTGCTAGACTCACAGGCAGAGGGAATTCACCCCTCCACTTT	CSARLTGRGNSPLHF
few	TRBV5-5	TRBD1	TRBJ1-4	15	TGTGCCAGCAGCACACAGGGGGCCTATAATGAAAAACTGTTTTTT	CASSTQGAYNEKLFF
.	TRBV11-2	.	TRBJ2-1	15	TGTGCCAGCAGCTTGGGACTCAGCGGAGGCAATGAGCAGTTCTTC	CASSLGLSGGNEQFF
.	TRBV4-2	.	TRBJ2-4	22	TGTGCCAGCAGCCAAGAAGTCCTGAGGGCAGAATATTTCCAGCTAGCCAAAAACATTCAGTACTTC	CASSQEVLRAEYFQLAKNIQYF
.	TRBV6-2/TRBV6-3	.	TRBJ2-7	15	TGTGCCAGCAGTTATGGGGGGACAGTTGTCTACGAGCAGTACTTC	CASSYGGTVVYEQYF
.	TRBV30	TRBD1	TRBJ1-1	14	TGTGCCTGGAGTGGGGACAGGGGAATGACTGAAGCTTTCTTT	CAWSGDRGMTEAFF
many	TRBV6-5	.	TRBJ1-5	13	TGTGCCAGCAGTTACTCGGGGAGCCAGCCCCAGCATTTT	CASSYSGSQPQHF
.	TRBV10-3	.	TRBJ1-5	15	TGTGCCATCAGCCCAGGTCTGGGGGGAATGGAGCCCCAGCATTTT	CAISPGLGGMEPQHF
.	TRBV11-2	.	TRBJ2-2	15	TGTGCCATAGGCGTCCCGGACACGAACACCGGGGAGCTGTTTTTT	CAIGVPDTNTGELFF
.	TRBV7-2	.	TRBJ2-1	16	TGTGCCAGCAGTCCATTAGGGGGTCCCTTAGGCAATGAGCAGTTCTTC	CASSPLGGPLGNEQFF
many	TRBV7-9	.	TRBJ1-1	11	TGTGCCAGCAGCTTGAGCACTGAAGCTTTCTTT	CASSLSTEAFF
many	TRBV12-3/TRBV12-4	TRBD1	TRBJ2-6	17	TGTGCCAGCAGTCTGACAGGGGGAATAGGTGGGGCCAACGTCCTGACTTTC	CASSLTGGIGGANVLTF
few	TRBV2	.	TRBJ1-2	14	TGTGCCAGCAGTGAGCAGGGAGGAAACTATGGCTACACCTTC	CASSEQGGNYGYTF
many	TRBV4-3	.	TRBJ1-2	13	TGCGCCAGCAGCCAAGATGCGAGGCGTGGCTACACCTTC	CASSQDARRGYTF
many	TRBV10-3	.	TRBJ1-1	13	TGTGCCATCAGCGAAACCTACGAAGGGGAAGCTTTCTTT	CAISETYEGEAFF
many	TRBV6-2/TRBV6-3	.	TRBJ1-5	13	TGTGCCAGCAGTTACCCGGGGAATCAGCCCCAGCATTTT	CASSYPGNQPQHF
.	TRBV7-9	.	TRBJ1-2	16	TGTGCCAGCAGCTTAGCGGAGCGGGAAGCTAACTATGGCTACACCTTC	CASSLAEREANYGYTF
.	TRBV19	TRBD1	TRBJ1-5	15	TGTGCCAGTAGTATCACCAGGGGGGTCAATCAGCCCCAGCATTTT	CASSITRGVNQPQHF
many	TRBV20-1	.	TRBJ2-2	14	TGCAGTGCTAGACCTACCCCGAACACCGGGGAGCTGTTTTTT	CSARPTPNTGELFF
few	TRBV9	.	TRBJ2-6	17	TGTGCCAGCAGCGTAATGTCTGTTAGCTCTGGGGCCAACGTCCTGACTTTC	CASSVMSVSSGANVLTF
many	TRBV7-2	.	TRBJ1-6	15	TGTGCCAGCAGCCCCACTGGGGCCGGGGCGGCACCCCTCCACTTT	CASSPTGAGAAPLHF
many	TRBV15	TRBD2	TRBJ2-1	16	TGTGCCACCAGCAGAGGGGACACTAGCGGGGCCAATGAGCAGTTCTTC	CATSRGDTSGANEQFF
few	TRBV2	.	TRBJ1-6	13	TGTGCCAGCAGAATAAGACAGGAATCACCCCTCCACTTT	CASRIRQESPLHF
many	TRBV6-6	TRBD1	TRBJ1-1	13	TGTGCCAGCGGCCGAACAGGGGTCACTGAAGCTTTCTTT	CASGRTGVTEAFF
many	TRBV4-2	TRBD2	TRBJ2-5	14	TGTGCCAGCAGCCACAGCGGGGTGGTGGAGACCCAGTACTTC	CASSHSGVVETQYF
many	TRBV4-2	TRBD2	TRBJ2-5	19	TGTGCCAGCAGCCAAGTCCCCCTCACTCTAGCGGGGGGGCAAGAGACCCAGTACTTC	CASSQVPLTLAGGQETQYF
few	TRBV5-1	TRBD1	TRBJ2-4	14	TGCGCCAGCAGCCCACGAACAGGGGTAAACATTCAGTACTTC	CASSPRTGVNIQYF
many	TRBV20-1	.	TRBJ2-3	13	TGCAGTGCTAGGCAGCTCTCCGGGGATACGCAGTATTTT	CSARQLSGDTQYF
many	TRBV28	TRBD1	TRBJ2-6	15	TGTGCCAGCAGTTTAGGGGACAGGGAGACCAACGTCCTGACTTTC	CASSLGDRETNVLTF
few	TRBV7-2	TRBD2	TRBJ2-5	16	TGTGCCAGCAGCCAGCAGGCGGGACTAGCTTGGGAGACCCAGTACTTC	CASSQQAGLAWETQYF
.	TRBV4-1	.	TRBJ1-1	15	TGCGCCAGCAGCCAGCATACCAGGGGTAACACTGAAGCTTTCTTT	CASSQHTRGNTEAFF
.	TRBV2	.	TRBJ1-1	16	TGTGCCAGCAGTGAAGGGGGAGCAGGGAGGGGTACTGAAGCTTTCTTT	CASSEGGAGRGTEAFF